The rows below give T cell receptor beta chains drawn from one sample of a study of radiotherapy plus CTLA-4 blockade in lung cancer. Produced via immunoSEQ multiplex PCR; TCRdb's table is partial and in-frame only. The sample yields about 51,000 clones, approximately 80% seen once. Sequencing used peripheral blood, obtained from a patient treated with radiotherapy plus ipilimumab. These TCRs come from a human donor with non-small cell lung cancer whose response to radiotherapy plus ipilimumab could not be evaluated. Both conserved end residues are part of each CDR3. D genes are given only for firm matches. Not every row has a clone size; where given, it reads once, few, many or a size class.

D,V,size,J,DNA,CDR3
TRBD1,TRBV29-1,NA,TRBJ2-3,TGCAGCGTGACTACAGGGGGCGCAGATACGCAGTATTTT,CSVTTGGADTQYF
TRBD1,TRBV6-5,once,TRBJ2-7,TGTGCCAGCAGTGACGGGACAGGGCGCTACGAGCAGTACTTC,CASSDGTGRYEQYF
NA,TRBV4-3,NA,TRBJ1-1,TGCGCCAGCAGCCAAGATCCCACGAACATTGAAGCTTTCTTT,CASSQDPTNIEAFF
NA,TRBV5-1,few,TRBJ1-2,TGCGCCAGCAGCTTAGAACAGGGAGGGCATGGCTACACCTTC,CASSLEQGGHGYTF
TRBD1,TRBV13,NA,TRBJ1-2,TGTGCCAGCAGCTTCACCAGGGGGCTAAATGGCTACACCTTC,CASSFTRGLNGYTF
NA,TRBV11-2,NA,TRBJ2-7,TGTGCCAGCAGCCCTATGTCCGTCTCCTACGAGCAGTACTTC,CASSPMSVSYEQYF
NA,TRBV18,NA,TRBJ1-2,TGTGCCAGCTCACCAATGGAGGCCGGATACTATGGCTACACCTTC,CASSPMEAGYYGYTF
TRBD1,TRBV5-4,NA,TRBJ2-3,TGTGCCAGCAGCTCCCCACAGGGGGCCCTAGGCACAGATACGCAGTATTTT,CASSSPQGALGTDTQYF
NA,TRBV30,NA,TRBJ2-1,TGTGCCTGGAGCGCGGGAAATGAGCAGTTCTTC,CAWSAGNEQFF
NA,TRBV19,few,TRBJ1-5,TGTGCCAGTAGTAAGGGGGGGGAGCAGCCCCAGCATTTT,CASSKGGEQPQHF
NA,TRBV28,NA,TRBJ2-7,TGTGCCAGCAGTTCGGCGACCGACTCCTACGAGCAGTACTTC,CASSSATDSYEQYF
TRBD1,TRBV27,NA,TRBJ1-5,TGTGCCAGCAGCCCCCGGACAGGGGCCACCGGGAGCAATCAGCCCCAGCATTTT,CASSPRTGATGSNQPQHF
NA,TRBV2,NA,TRBJ2-5,TGTGCCAGCAGTGCCCGGACTAAAGAGACCCAGTACTTC,CASSARTKETQYF
TRBD2,TRBV27,few,TRBJ2-1,TGTGCCAGCAGTTTATCCCCCCTAGCGGGACTTAGGTACAATGAGCAGTTCTTC,CASSLSPLAGLRYNEQFF
NA,TRBV4-2,NA,TRBJ1-2,TGTGCCAGCAGCCAGTCGCAGGGGACACGGCTCTATGGCTACACCTTC,CASSQSQGTRLYGYTF